This TCR beta chain appears in the sequencing data of a study of shared clonotypes between healthy human individuals. Overall study: Donors had three CD4 naive, three CD4 memory, two CD8 naive and one CD8 memory plate apiece.

CDR3 size: 15 residues. CDR1 is LGHNA, CDR2 YSLEER, per germline. V shed 2 bases and J shed 0 bases, with 10 bases lying between them. Assay used: immunoSEQ multiplex PCR; TCRdb lists only in-frame clones, some missing. The table records just over 2,000,000 clones, roughly 95% of them present only once. Division of CD4+ cells produced a CD45RA+ naive subset and a CD45RA-negative memory subset. The source material was naive CD4+ T cells sorted from blood. Indicated subset: CD45RA+ positively selected. The source is a man aged 18 to 29 in good health. The rearrangement uses TRBV4-3 and TRBJ1-1; the D is unclear. This CDR3 is CASSQLRAVNTEAFF. The CDR3 bases are TGCGCCAGCAGCCAATTGAGAGCCGTGAACACTGAAGCTTTCTTT.